The TCR beta chain described here comes from a study of human T cells and chemical hapten exposure. On the study more broadly: Alopecia areata, totalis or universalis was found in mostly female patients.

The table lists this clonotype with a few counts. Its antigen is not known. Study outcomes and limitations: No change in TCRs above 1 in 1000 frequency was produced by DPC sensitization.

Germline CDR1 and CDR2: SGHRS and YFSETQ. Deletions cut 4 bases from V and 9 bases from J, with 23 bases between. CDR3 length equals 15 residues. Time point here: pre-sensitization, week 0. This sample's treatment: therapeutic diphenylcyclopropenone sensitization with weekly scalp DPC. TCRdb re-called the RACE reads with MiXCR, one entry per CDR3 protein. The profile shows a few hundred thousand distinct CDR3 sequences, just under 8% of them singletons. The chain recombines TRBV5-1 with TRBJ2-7, with D possibly being TRBD1 (5 bases). The sequences come from whole blood, collected in connection with sensitization to the hapten diphenylcyclopropenone (DPC). The TCR originated in a man younger than 30 with alopecia areata. Some clones in this sample may be carry-over from other donors' samples. The CDR3 loop reads CASSPTLPREFVQYF. CDR3 coding DNA: TGCGCCAGCAGCCCAACCCTCCCCAGGGAATTCGTGCAGTACTTC.